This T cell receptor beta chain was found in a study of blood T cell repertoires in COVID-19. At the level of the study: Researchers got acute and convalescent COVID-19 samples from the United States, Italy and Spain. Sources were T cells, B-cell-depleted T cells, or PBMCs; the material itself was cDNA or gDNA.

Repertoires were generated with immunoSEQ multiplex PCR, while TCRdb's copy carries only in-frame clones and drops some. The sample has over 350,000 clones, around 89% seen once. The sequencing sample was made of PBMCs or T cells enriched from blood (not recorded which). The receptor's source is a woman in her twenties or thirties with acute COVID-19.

The CDR3 DNA is TGTGCCAGCAGCAAAGTAGGTCCAGGGGGCGATGAGACCCAGTACTTC. It is translated as CASSKVGPGGDETQYF. V gene TRBV21-1 combines with J gene TRBJ2-5; TRBD1, the D gene given by the table, was not confirmed from the DNA. TRBV21-1 is termed a pseudogene. The CDR3 sequence is 16 residues long.